This T cell receptor beta chain was observed in a study of cytomegalovirus exposure and HLA in healthy donors. The primer mix had 60 Vbeta and 13 Jbeta primers. Profiled with immunoSEQ multiplex PCR; TCRdb holds only in-frame clones, not every one. The data contain about 110,000 clones, roughly 69% of them singletons. Points from the study as a whole: A later look showed TCR association rates differing by HLA locus, highest for DRB1 and lowest for HLA-C. Common viral pathogens seemed, in a later analysis, to connect with several of the most significant clusters. In vitro confirmation showed three CMV-associated chains to be CMV antigen specific.

This CDR3 contains 15 residues. V gave up 6 bases and J gave up 0 bases; unmatched junction bases: 4. Looked up from germline, CDR1 is SNHLY and CDR2 is FYNNEI. Turning to this clone: No antigen is known for it.

The receptor was derived from a woman in her twenties or thirties in good health and CMV-seronegative. The rearrangement uses TRBV2 and TRBJ2-1; 8 bases line up with TRBD2. The sequencing sample was made of PBMCs. The CDR3 is CASSGSGSSYNEQFF. In DNA form, the CDR3 reads TGTGCCAGCAGCGGAAGCGGGAGCTCCTACAATGAGCAGTTCTTC.